This TCR beta chain was identified during a study of cytotoxic CD8 clonotypes in ibrutinib-treated CLL. Turning to the study itself: After a median of about 70 months, 14 patients stayed remitted and some twelve progressed; responses had been partial in around 24 and complete in 2.

Comments on this clone: The antigen is undetermined.

Assay used: immunoSEQ multiplex PCR; TCRdb lists only in-frame clones, some missing. This table has roughly 24,000 clones, 65% to 75% appearing once. In germline, CDR1 is SNHLY, CDR2 FYNNEI. The CDR3 contains 17 residues. Trimming took 6 bases from V and 2 from J; bases not matched to a gene: 10. Study-level results: Baseline levels were approached again at progression, after clonality had risen at ibrutinib response. Timing of sampling differed between sustained-remission and progressing patients. Public clonotypes proved infrequent, and on treatment they shrank or remained steady.

The chain employs TRBV2 and TRBJ2-1; 10 bases match TRBD2. Sequencing used PBMCs, obtained after 24 months of ibrutinib treatment. The source is a human donor with chronic lymphocytic leukemia. The CDR3 nucleotides are TGTGCCAGCAGGGGACACGACCTAGCGGGGGCCTACAATGAGCAGTTCTTC. Protein: CASRGHDLAGAYNEQFF.